This T cell receptor beta chain was found in a study of T cell responses to AZD1222 COVID-19 vaccine. Study-level findings and limits: Scientists sampled the repertoires only once the peak T cell response had passed.

Points on this clone: The antigen is undetermined.

Trimming took off 3 bases at V and 7 bases at J, with 6 bases between the two ends. CDR1 is SGHVS and CDR2 is FQNEAQ in the germline V gene. The CDR3 runs to 11 residues. TCRdb keeps only in-frame clones here, not all; method: immunoSEQ multiplex PCR. The sample yields 110,000 to 150,000 clones, 70% to 90% seen once. This specimen consisted of peripheral blood, obtained on day 0 of AZD1222 vaccination. The rearrangement links TRBV7-8 to TRBJ1-2; D gene uncertain. The origin of this receptor is an adult in good health. CDR3 sequence (DNA): TGTGCCAGCAGCTTGCTACTTGGCTACACCTTC. Protein sequence: CASSLLLGYTF.